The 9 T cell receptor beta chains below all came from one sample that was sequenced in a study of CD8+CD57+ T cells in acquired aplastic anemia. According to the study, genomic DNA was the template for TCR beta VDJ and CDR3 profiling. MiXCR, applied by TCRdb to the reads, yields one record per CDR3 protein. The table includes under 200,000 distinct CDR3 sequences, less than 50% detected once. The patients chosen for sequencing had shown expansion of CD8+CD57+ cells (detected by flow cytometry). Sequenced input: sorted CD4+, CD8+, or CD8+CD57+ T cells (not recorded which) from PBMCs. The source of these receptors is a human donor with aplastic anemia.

The CDR3 loop reads CASSLRPQKNYGYTF. In DNA form, the CDR3 reads TGTGCCAGCAGTCTACGACCACAGAAAAACTATGGCTACACCTTC. The J gene is TRBJ1-2, the V gene TRBV6-1; D ambiguous. The V end lost 5 bases, the J end lost 2 bases, and 15 bases lay between the germline ends. Germline assignment: CDR1 MNHNS and CDR2 SASEGT. CDR3 length equals 15 residues.

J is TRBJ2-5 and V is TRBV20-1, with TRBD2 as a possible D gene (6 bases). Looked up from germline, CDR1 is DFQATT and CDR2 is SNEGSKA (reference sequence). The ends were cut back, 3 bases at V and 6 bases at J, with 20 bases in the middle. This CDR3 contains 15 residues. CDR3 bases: TGCAGTGCTAGTTCCGGGGGAGTGGCCTTCCAGACCCAGTACTTC. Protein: CSASSGGVAFQTQYF.

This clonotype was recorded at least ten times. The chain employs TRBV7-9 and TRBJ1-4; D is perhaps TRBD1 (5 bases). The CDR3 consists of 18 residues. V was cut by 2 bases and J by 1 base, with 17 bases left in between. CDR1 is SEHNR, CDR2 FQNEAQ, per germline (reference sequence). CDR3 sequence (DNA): TGTGCCAGCAGCTTATCCGTAACGCAGGGAGTAACTAATGAAAAACTGTTTTTT. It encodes CASSLSVTQGVTNEKLFF.

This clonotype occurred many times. CDR3 coding DNA: TGCGCCAGCAGCTCAACAGGGGCGAGTGGCACTGAAGCTTTCTTT. This translates into CASSSTGASGTEAFF. The V and J genes are TRBV5-1 and TRBJ1-1; 7 bases match TRBD1. V lost 3 bases to trimming and J lost 4 bases; unmatched junction nucleotides: 9. CDR3 length equals 15 residues. Germline V gene data show CDR1 as SGHRS and CDR2 as YFSETQ.

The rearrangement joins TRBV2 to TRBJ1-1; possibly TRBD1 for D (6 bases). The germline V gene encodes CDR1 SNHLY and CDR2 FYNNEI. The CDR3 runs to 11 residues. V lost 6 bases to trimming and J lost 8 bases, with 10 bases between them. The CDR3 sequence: CASRTGSEAFF. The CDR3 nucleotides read TGTGCCAGCAGGACAGGCTCCGAAGCTTTCTTT.

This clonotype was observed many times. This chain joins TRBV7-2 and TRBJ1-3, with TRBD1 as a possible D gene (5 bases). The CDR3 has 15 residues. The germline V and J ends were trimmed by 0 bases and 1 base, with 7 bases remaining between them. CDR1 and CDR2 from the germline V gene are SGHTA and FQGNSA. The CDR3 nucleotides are TGTGCCAGCAGCTTAGCGGGGACTTCTGGAAACACCATATATTTT. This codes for CASSLAGTSGNTIYF.

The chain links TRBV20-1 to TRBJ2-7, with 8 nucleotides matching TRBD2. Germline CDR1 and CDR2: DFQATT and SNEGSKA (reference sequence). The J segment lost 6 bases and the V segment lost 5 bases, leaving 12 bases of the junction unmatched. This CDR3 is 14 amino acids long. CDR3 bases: TGCAGTGCTGCCGGGACTAGAGGCCTTGGCGAGCAGTACTTC. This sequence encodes CSAAGTRGLGEQYF.

The CDR3 coding sequence is TGCAGTGCTAGCGTCACGGATACGCAGTATTTT. Translation gives CSASVTDTQYF. This chain links TRBV20-1 with TRBJ2-3; D gene unclear. Trimming removed 3 bases from V and 6 bases from J, with 7 bases in between. The germline CDR1 and CDR2 sequences are DFQATT and SNEGSKA (reference sequence). This CDR3 is 11 amino acids long.

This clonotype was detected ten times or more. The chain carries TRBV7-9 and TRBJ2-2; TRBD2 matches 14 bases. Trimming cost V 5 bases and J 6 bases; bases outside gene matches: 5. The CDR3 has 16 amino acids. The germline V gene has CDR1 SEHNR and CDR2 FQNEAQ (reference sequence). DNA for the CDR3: TGTGCCAGCAGCATCGGGACTAGCGGGAGATCCGGGGAGCTGTTTTTT. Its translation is CASSIGTSGRSGELFF.